The present T cell receptor beta chain was sequenced within a study of neurological immune-mediated disorders. This clonotype was recorded at least ten times. Each TCR transcript was tagged with a 10-nucleotide random UMI during 5'RACE. MiXCR, applied by TCRdb to the 5' RACE reads, yields one record per CDR3 protein. In the table there are about 50,000 distinct CDR3 sequences, approximately 9.2% of which are singletons. Time point of the sample: longitudinal time-point 3. Germline loops: CDR1 DFQATT, CDR2 SNEGSKA (reference sequence). The CDR3 runs to 14 residues. V lost 0 bases and J 14 bases, leaving 20 bases between the germline ends.

The chain joins TRBV20-1 to TRBJ2-1; D is perhaps TRBD1 (6 bases). This sequence originates from a woman in her 40s in good health. Sequenced sample: PBMCs. This CDR3 reads CSARDAGTNLREFF. CDR3 DNA: TGCAGTGCTAGAGATGCCGGGACAAACCTTAGGGAGTTCTTC.